This TCR beta chain derives from a study of T cell responses to AZD1222 COVID-19 vaccine. Study findings and constraints: Spike-specific TCR repertoires showed rising breadth and depth after two AZD1222 doses.

Trimming cost V 5 bases and J 1 base; bases outside gene matches: 6. The CDR3 is 17 residues long. CDR1 and CDR2 from the germline V gene are SEHNR and FQNEAQ (reference sequence). Profiling relied on immunoSEQ multiplex PCR, and the TCRdb table lists in-frame clones only, not all of them. The data hold 95,000 to 150,000 clones, with 85% to 90% observed a single time. This clone has more than one count but fewer than ten. The antigen is undetermined. The sample carries other DNA sequences with the same CDR3. The receptor comes from an adult who received the AZD1222 COVID-19 vaccine. Sequencing was performed on peripheral blood, taken 28 days after the second AZD1222 dose. The V gene is TRBV7-9, the J gene TRBJ2-3, with 13 bases matching TRBD2. In DNA, the CDR3 is TGTGCCAGCAGCCCTGGACTAGCGGGGGCCCGCACAGATACGCAGTATTTT. Amino acids: CASSPGLAGARTDTQYF.